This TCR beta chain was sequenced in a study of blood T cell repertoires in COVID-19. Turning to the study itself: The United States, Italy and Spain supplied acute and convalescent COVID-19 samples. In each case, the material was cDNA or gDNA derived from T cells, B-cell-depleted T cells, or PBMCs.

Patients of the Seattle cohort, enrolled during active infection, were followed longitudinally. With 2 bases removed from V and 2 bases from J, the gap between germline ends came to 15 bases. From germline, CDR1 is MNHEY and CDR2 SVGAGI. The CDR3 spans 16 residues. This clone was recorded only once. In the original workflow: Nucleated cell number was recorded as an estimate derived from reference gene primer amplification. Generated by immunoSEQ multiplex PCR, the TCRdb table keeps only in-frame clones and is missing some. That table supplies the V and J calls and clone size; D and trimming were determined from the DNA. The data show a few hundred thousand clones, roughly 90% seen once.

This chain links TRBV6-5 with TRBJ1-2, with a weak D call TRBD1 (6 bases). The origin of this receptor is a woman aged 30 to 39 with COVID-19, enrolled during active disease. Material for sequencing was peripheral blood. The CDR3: CASSYGAGTPNYGYTF. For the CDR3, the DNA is TGTGCCAGCAGTTACGGGGCCGGGACACCCAACTATGGCTACACCTTC.